This T cell receptor beta chain is drawn from a study of T-cell reconstitution after alpha-beta-depleted transplantation in children. The TCRbeta library incorporated unique molecular identifiers. TCRdb redid the calling of the PCR reads with MiXCR, one entry per CDR3 protein. The sample yields approximately 350,000 distinct CDR3 sequences, around 15% seen once. As regards this clonotype: What it binds is unknown.

Trimming left V 5 bases short and J 10 bases short, with 12 bases between. This CDR3 spans 12 amino acids. Findings and limits, study-wide: When one year had passed after transplant, most T-cell counts and diversity came from newly produced T cells. Expanded graft clones, several hundred of them, were reportedly the source of alpha-beta T cells about two months after transplant. There were some patients whose high TCRbeta diversity at day 60 came from surviving recipient T cells and thymic progenitors.

J is TRBJ2-1 and V is TRBV12-3 or TRBV12-4, with TRBD2 as a possible D gene (5 bases). This specimen was PBMCs, mostly from graft donor cells, taken 360 days after TCRalphabeta/CD19-depleted stem cell transplant. This clonotype was obtained from a male patient between 2 and 15 years old who had a stem cell transplant for acute lymphoblastic leukemia, so the T cells may come from the graft donor. In DNA form, the CDR3 reads TGTGCCAGCAGTACTGGAACGGGGGAGCAGTTCTTC. This encodes CASSTGTGEQFF.